This TCR beta chain is drawn from a study of blood T cell repertoires in COVID-19. Whole-study context: Acute-phase and convalescent COVID-19 samples originated in the United States, Italy and Spain. The cDNA or gDNA used as material had been derived from T cells, B-cell-depleted T cells, or PBMCs.

The CDR3 loop spans 16 amino acids. Germline V gives CDR1 SSHAT, CDR2 FNYEAQ (reference sequence). Study processing details: Amplification of reference gene primers provided the estimated nucleated cell counts. Assay: immunoSEQ multiplex PCR; the TCRdb copy retains only in-frame clones and omits some. V and J calls and clone size are copied from that table; D and trimming were computed from the DNA. The sample contains around 180,000 clones, about 80% of which appear only once. Points on this clone: A junction end diverges from the germline sequence, so it may reflect a read error.

The genes are TRBV7-7 and TRBJ2-2, with TRBD1 matching over 7 bases. The specimen was peripheral blood. This sequence originates from a human donor in a cohort sampled during active COVID-19. For the CDR3, the DNA is TGTGCTAGCAGCTCCCGACAGGGCCCGAACACCGGGGAGCTGTTTTTT. Amino acids: CASSSRQGPNTGELFF.